A single sample is the source of the 24 T cell receptor beta chains below, sequenced in a study of beta chain features in type 1 diabetes. The study reverse transcribed the entire isolated RNA, so it sequenced expressed TCRB transcripts. The repertoire was sequenced with immunoSEQ multiplex PCR; TCRdb's copy has only in-frame clones and lacks some. The table lists 70,000 to 90,000 clones, roughly a third of them singletons. Sequencing input: stem cell memory CD4+ T cells from blood. The receptors derive from a young woman in good health.

The J gene is TRBJ1-1, the V gene TRBV7-9, with TRBD1 matching over 7 bases. Germline CDR1 reads SEHNR; CDR2 reads FQNEAQ (reference sequence). V lost 5 bases to trimming and J lost 4 bases; unmatched junction nucleotides: 10. The length of the CDR3 is 15 residues. Written as DNA, the CDR3 is TGTGCCAGCAGCACCCGACAGGGTTCGAGCACTGAAGCTTTCTTT. Residues: CASSTRQGSSTEAFF.

CDR3 amino acids: CASSFRETGAYGYTF. The CDR3 nucleotides read TGTGCCAGCAGCTTTCGGGAGACAGGGGCCTATGGCTACACCTTC. V gene TRBV13 combines with J gene TRBJ1-2; 8 bases agree with TRBD1. Germline values: CDR1 PRHDT, CDR2 FYEKMQ (reference sequence). With 3 bases clipped from V and 4 bases from J, the junction kept 7 bases outside the gene matches. This CDR3 region has 15 residues.

This clone has a handful of counts. The rearrangement links TRBV25-1 to TRBJ1-4; TRBD1 agrees at 8 bases. Germline V gene data show CDR1 as MGHDK and CDR2 as SYGVNS. The trim removed 3 bases at V and 3 bases at J, leaving 3 bases unmatched. The CDR3 runs 15 residues. The CDR3 DNA reads as TGTGCCAGCAGTGACCCGACAGGGGCTAATGAAAAACTGTTTTTT. Amino acids: CASSDPTGANEKLFF.

The rearrangement uses TRBV29-1 and TRBJ1-1; possibly TRBD1 for D (5 bases). CDR1 is SQVTM, CDR2 ANQGSEA, per germline. The CDR3 loop spans 14 amino acids. V was clipped by 4 bases and J by 4 bases, with 16 bases between them. CDR3 coding DNA: TGCAGCGTTGGGGGGGGTTTTGAGGGCACTGAAGCTTTCTTT. Its translation: CSVGGGFEGTEAFF.

The chain couples TRBV6-5 to TRBJ2-7; 8 nucleotides line up with TRBD2. V lost 7 bases and J lost 6; bases outside the gene matches: 11. This CDR3 region has 14 residues. The germline CDR1 and CDR2 sequences are MNHEY and SVGAGI. CDR3 sequence reads: CASKRGLGGGEQYF. The CDR3 DNA follows: TGTGCCAGCAAGCGGGGGCTGGGGGGGGGCGAGCAGTACTTC.

This clone was counted a few times. The V call is TRBV30, the J call TRBJ1-2, with D tentatively TRBD1 (5 bases). The germline V and J ends were trimmed by 4 bases and 6 bases, with 15 bases remaining between them. Germline CDR1 reads GTSNPN; CDR2 reads SVGIG (reference sequence). This CDR3 is 13 amino acids long. CDR3 residues: CAWNIWAGNGYTF. The CDR3, as DNA: TGTGCCTGGAACATCTGGGCAGGGAATGGCTACACCTTC. Complete variable domain (other parts from reference TRBV30 and TRBJ1-2): SQTIHQWPATLVQPVGSPLSLECTVEGTSNPNLYWYRQAAGRGLQLLFYSVGIGQISSEVPQNLSASRPQDRQFILSSKKLLLSDSGFYLCAWNIWAGNGYTFGSGTRLTVV.

The chain couples TRBV12-5 to TRBJ1-2; D may be TRBD1 (6 bases). V was shortened by 3 bases and J by 5 bases, with 13 bases between the two germline ends. Germline CDR1 LGHNT, CDR2 FRNRAP. The CDR3 runs to 14 residues. CDR3 coding DNA: TGTGCTAGTGGTTTCGTAAGGACAGATTATGGCTACACCTTC. It yields the protein CASGFVRTDYGYTF.

This clone was seen a few times. The rearrangement uses TRBV5-1 and TRBJ2-7; D might be TRBD1 (5 bases). Looked up from germline, CDR1 is SGHRS and CDR2 is YFSETQ. V lost 5 bases, J lost 2 bases, and 14 bases lay in between. This CDR3 spans 14 amino acids. The CDR3 is CASSLDSLAYEQYF. The CDR3 nucleotides read TGCGCCAGCAGTCTTGACAGTCTAGCCTACGAGCAGTACTTC.

This clone occurred many times. The chain employs TRBV28 and TRBJ2-7; 12 bases match TRBD1. J lost 5 bases, V lost 5 bases, and 7 bases had no gene match. Germline V gives CDR1 MDHEN, CDR2 SYDVKM. This CDR3 contains 15 residues. The CDR3 region is CASSPAGTGGHEQYF. The CDR3 DNA reads as TGTGCCAGCAGTCCCGCCGGGACAGGGGGCCACGAGCAGTACTTC.

V gene TRBV6-5 combines with J gene TRBJ1-1; no definite D call. V lost 11 bases and J lost 0, with 10 bases in between. Germline-derived CDR1 and CDR2 are MNHEY and SVGAGI. The CDR3 sequence is 12 residues long. In nucleotides, the CDR3 is TGTGCCGCCGAGGGCTTGAACACTGAAGCTTTCTTT. Residues: CAAEGLNTEAFF.

The chain recombines TRBV2 with TRBJ2-3; TRBD2 is a possible D gene (6 bases). This CDR3 has 13 amino acids. Per germline, CDR1 SNHLY and CDR2 FYNNEI. With 6 bases removed from V and 11 bases from J, the gap between germline ends came to 18 bases. This CDR3 is CASRGDGGARQYF. Written as DNA, the CDR3 is TGTGCCAGCAGGGGGGACGGGGGTGCCCGGCAGTATTTT.

This chain uses TRBV27 with TRBJ1-3; D may be TRBD1 (6 bases). V dropped 6 bases and J dropped 0 bases, with 9 bases sitting between them. The CDR3 sequence is 14 residues long. Germline values: CDR1 MNHEY, CDR2 SMNVEV (reference sequence). This chain's CDR3 is CASRGQNSGNTIYF. The CDR3 nucleotides read TGTGCCAGCAGAGGACAGAACTCTGGAAACACCATATATTTT.

The chain uses TRBV10-3 and TRBJ2-5; 10 nucleotides line up with TRBD2. This CDR3 is built from 15 residues. The junction had 12 bases not matched to a gene; V was cut back by 10 bases and J by 4 bases. Germline V gives CDR1 ENHRY, CDR2 SYGVKD. CDR3 in DNA: TGTGCCACCGCGGAGGCTAGCGGGAGTAGAGAGACCCAGTACTTC. Protein: CATAEASGSRETQYF.

The chain carries TRBV7-3 and TRBJ2-3; a possible D gene is TRBD1 (5 bases). Germline CDR1 reads SGHTA; CDR2 reads FQGTGA. This CDR3 comprises 13 residues. V was shortened by 3 bases and J by 5 bases, with 9 bases between the two germline ends. The CDR3, as DNA: TGTGCCAGCAGCTTTAAAGGGGTAGATACGCAGTATTTT. Protein: CASSFKGVDTQYF.

This clone came up a few times. The rearrangement joins TRBV7-9 to TRBJ2-2; D is uncertain. The V end lost 5 bases, the J end lost 1 base, and 5 bases lay between the germline ends. The CDR3 runs 13 residues. Germline V gene sequence: CDR1 SEHNR, CDR2 FQNEAQ (reference sequence). The CDR3 DNA reads as TGTGCCAGCAGCCCAGAGAACACCGGGGAGCTGTTTTTT. Its protein is CASSPENTGELFF.

The chain uses TRBV7-2 and TRBJ2-3, with 13 bases aligning to TRBD2. Looked up from germline, CDR1 is SGHTA and CDR2 is FQGNSA. The CDR3 is made up of 16 amino acids. V shed 1 base and J 9 bases; nucleotides not matched to a gene: 7. Written as DNA, the CDR3 is TGTGCCAGCAGCTTAGTTGATAGGACTAGCGGGGGAACGCAGTATTTT. Its translation: CASSLVDRTSGGTQYF.

This clone was detected only a few times. This rearrangement joins TRBV7-9 to TRBJ2-2, with 8 bases lining up with TRBD2. The junction had 8 bases not matched to a gene; V was cut back by 11 bases and J by 0 bases. In germline, CDR1 is SEHNR, CDR2 FQNEAQ (reference sequence). The CDR3 totals 15 residues. CDR3 loop: CAATIGGANTGELFF. CDR3 nucleotides: TGTGCCGCCACAATCGGGGGGGCGAACACCGGGGAGCTGTTTTTT.

V is TRBV18 and J is TRBJ2-5; D may be TRBD2 (6 bases). Germline CDR1 reads KGHSH; CDR2 reads LQKENI. The CDR3 has 13 amino acids. The germline V and J ends were trimmed by 3 bases and 2 bases, with 7 bases remaining between them. The CDR3 DNA reads as TGTGCCAGCTCACCGGGAGGTCAAGAGACCCAGTACTTC. Translation gives CASSPGGQETQYF.

The chain combines TRBV18 with TRBJ2-1, with 8 bases identical to TRBD1. Germline loops: CDR1 KGHSH, CDR2 LQKENI. V was pared by 3 bases and J by 7 bases, with 11 bases of the junction left unmatched. CDR3 length: 16 residues. The CDR3 sequence is CASSPPSGTGVNEQFF. CDR3 in DNA: TGTGCCAGCTCACCTCCCTCGGGGACAGGCGTTAATGAGCAGTTCTTC.

CDR3 sequence: CASTSGTGQEKLFF. The CDR3 DNA reads TGTGCCAGCACATCCGGGACAGGCCAAGAAAAACTGTTTTTT. This rearrangement joins TRBV6-1 to TRBJ1-4, with 8 bases fitting TRBD1. This CDR3 comprises 14 residues. CDR1 and CDR2 from the germline V gene are MNHNS and SASEGT. The J segment lost 8 bases and the V segment lost 7 bases, leaving 9 bases of the junction unmatched.

This chain uses TRBV7-9 with TRBJ2-4, with D possibly being TRBD1 (6 bases). The CDR3 totals 15 residues. Germline loops: CDR1 SEHNR, CDR2 FQNEAQ (reference sequence). V was cut by 1 base and J by 1 base, with 8 bases left in between. The CDR3 here is CASSLDREAKNIQYF. CDR3 bases: TGTGCCAGCAGCTTAGACAGGGAGGCCAAAAACATTCAGTACTTC.

V and J are TRBV19 and TRBJ2-6; D not resolved. V was clipped by 4 bases and J by 0 bases, with 13 bases between them. In germline, CDR1 is LNHDA, CDR2 SQIVND (reference sequence). CDR3 length: 17 amino acids. Written as DNA, the CDR3 is TGTGCCAGTAGTAGGGCCGGATCAATCTCTGGGGCCAACGTCCTGACTTTC. Translated, it gives CASSRAGSISGANVLTF.

This clone was picked up a small number of times. This sequence joins TRBV23-1 and TRBJ2-7; TRBD1 might be the D (5 bases). TRBV23-1 is an ORF for which the function is uncertain. The CDR3 contains 16 residues. Trimming left V 5 bases short and J 4 bases short, with 21 bases between. The CDR3 DNA reads TGCGCCAGCAGTTGCCTGGGGCAGCCGAAGGCATACGAGCAGTACTTC. This sequence encodes CASSCLGQPKAYEQYF.

V usage is TRBV9 and J usage is TRBJ2-5; 10 bases match TRBD2. The CDR3 is 15 amino acids. Losses at the gene ends were 0 bases for V and 5 bases for J; bases not matched to a gene: 4. The germline gives CDR1 SGDLS, CDR2 YYNGEE. In nucleotides, the CDR3 is TGTGCCAGCAGCGTAGGCGCTAGCGGGGGCGAGACCCAGTACTTC. Translation gives CASSVGASGGETQYF.